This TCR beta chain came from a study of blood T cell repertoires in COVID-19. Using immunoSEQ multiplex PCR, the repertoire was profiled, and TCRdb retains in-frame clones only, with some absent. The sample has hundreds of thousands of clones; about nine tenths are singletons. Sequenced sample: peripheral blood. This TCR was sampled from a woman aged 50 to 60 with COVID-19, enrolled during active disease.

DNA for the CDR3: TGTGCCAGCAGTGATGACAGGGGGGACACTGAAGCTTTCTTT. As protein: CASSDDRGDTEAFF. The chain uses TRBV2 and TRBJ1-1, with 9 bases matching TRBD1. The V gene end was trimmed by 3 bases and the J gene end by 3 bases; junction bases not matched to a gene: 2. CDR1 is SNHLY, CDR2 FYNNEI, per germline. The CDR3 is 14 residues long.